The 4 T cell receptor beta chains below all came from one sample that was sequenced in a study of blood T cell repertoires in COVID-19. Repertoires were generated with immunoSEQ multiplex PCR, while TCRdb's copy carries only in-frame clones and drops some. This table has around 200,000 clones, 87% appearing once. The sequencing sample was made of peripheral blood. The receptors here all came from a woman aged 18 to 35 who had recovered from COVID-19.

The table lists this clone with a few counts. The chain couples TRBV18 to TRBJ1-1, with 12 bases identical to TRBD1. V dropped 6 bases and J dropped 0; count of bases not matched to a gene: 5. There are 16 residues in the CDR3. Per the germline V gene, CDR1 is KGHSH and CDR2 is LQKENI. The chain's CDR3 is CASSHGTGGMNTEAFF. CDR3 sequence (DNA): TGTGCCAGCTCGCATGGGACAGGGGGCATGAACACTGAAGCTTTCTTT.

This clone was recorded once. The chain recombines TRBV11-2 with TRBJ2-1, with D possibly TRBD1 on 5 matching bases. CDR3 size: 11 residues. V was trimmed by 5 bases and J by 12 bases, leaving 11 bases between them. CDR1 is SGHAT and CDR2 is FQNNGV in the germline V gene. CDR3 residues: CASSRTDRQFF. DNA for the CDR3: TGTGCCAGCAGCCGCACTGACAGGCAGTTCTTC.

In its sample, this clone was seen once. The rearrangement uses TRBV11-2 and TRBJ1-2, with D possibly TRBD1 on 5 matching bases. CDR3 size: 16 residues. Germline V CDR1 and CDR2: SGHAT, FQNNGV. Trimming took off 2 bases at V and 4 bases at J, with 17 bases between the two ends. This chain's CDR3 is CASSLSRGSSTYGYTF. The CDR3 DNA sequence: TGTGCCAGCAGCTTATCTAGGGGCAGTAGCACCTATGGCTACACCTTC.

This chain links TRBV7-9 with TRBJ1-6, with a possible D match to TRBD1 (6 bases). Germline CDR1 reads SEHNR; CDR2 reads FQNEAQ (reference sequence). This CDR3 is 15 amino acids long. The V end lost 4 bases, the J end lost 6 bases, and 13 bases lay between the germline ends. DNA of the CDR3: TGTGCCAGCAGCTCAAAGGACAGCTTTAATTCACCCCTCCACTTT. It translates to CASSSKDSFNSPLHF.